This TCR beta chain was documented in a study of metastatic and nonmetastatic thyroid tumors. Across the whole study: Repertoires from malignant and benign thyroid patients were compared across blood and tumor or nodule tissue.

The CDR3 loop spans 16 amino acids. Germline assignment: CDR1 MNHNY and CDR2 SVGAGI (reference sequence). V was clipped by 2 bases and J by 5 bases, with 18 bases between them. In this sample, this clone is medium-sized (0.01 to 0.1%). Original handling: In papillary thyroid cancer, a distant-metastasis classifier was built using CDR3 differences across clinicopathological groups. TCRdb re-called the PCR reads through MiXCR. None of the V and J calls come from the authors' own analysis; TCRdb made them. The data show 13,000 or so clones, with 25% to 30% seen just once and 3% to 4.5% held by the top ten. All patients reached thyroid surgery having received no treatment beforehand.

This chain connects TRBV6-6 to TRBJ1-1; D is unclear. The clonotype originates from a female donor with papillary thyroid cancer or a benign thyroid nodule (not recorded which). Some clones in this sample may be carry-over from other donors' samples. The sequenced sample was blood. CDR3 amino acids: CASSYRRVESGTEAFF. CDR3 DNA sequence: TGTGCCAGCAGTTACCGTCGTGTGGAGTCTGGGACTGAAGCTTTCTTT.